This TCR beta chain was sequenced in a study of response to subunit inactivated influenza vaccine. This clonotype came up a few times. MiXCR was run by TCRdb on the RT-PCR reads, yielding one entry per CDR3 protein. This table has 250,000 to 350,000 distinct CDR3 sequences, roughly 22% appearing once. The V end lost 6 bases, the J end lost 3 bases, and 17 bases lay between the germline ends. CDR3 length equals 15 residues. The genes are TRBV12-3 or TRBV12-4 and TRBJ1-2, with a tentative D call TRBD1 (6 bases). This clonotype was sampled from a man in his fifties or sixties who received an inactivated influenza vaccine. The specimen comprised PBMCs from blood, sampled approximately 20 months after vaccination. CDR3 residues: CASRGAGVRHYGYTF. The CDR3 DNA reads TGTGCCAGCAGGGGAGCAGGGGTACGGCACTATGGCTACACCTTC.